Following are 5 T cell receptor beta chains from one sample sequenced in a study of blood T cell repertoires in COVID-19. The assay was immunoSEQ multiplex PCR, and TCRdb's table has in-frame clones only and misses some. The sample has more than 85,000 clones, about three quarters seen once. Sequencing used peripheral blood. These receptors were obtained from a woman older than 75 with active or convalescent COVID-19.

J is TRBJ2-2 and V is TRBV27; 14 positions agree with TRBD2. The V gene end was trimmed by 2 bases and the J gene end by 6 bases; junction bases not matched to a gene: 5. CDR3 length: 17 residues. CDR1 is MNHEY and CDR2 is SMNVEV in the germline V gene (reference sequence). The CDR3 coding sequence is TGTGCCAGCAGTTTAAGGGAGGGACTAGCGGGAGCCGGGGAGCTGTTTTTT. This translates into CASSLREGLAGAGELFF.

This chain connects TRBV7-9 to TRBJ1-1; 9 nucleotides agree with TRBD1. Germline CDR1 reads SEHNR; CDR2 reads FQNEAQ (reference sequence). V dropped 5 bases and J dropped 7; count of bases not matched to a gene: 8. The CDR3 sequence is 14 residues long. The CDR3 spells CASSTQGAISEAFF. The DNA for the CDR3 is TGTGCCAGCAGCACACAGGGGGCTATAAGTGAAGCTTTCTTT.

This clone was counted only a few times. The DNA of the CDR3 is TGTGCCAGCAGCCAAGCGCGGACAGCATTAAGCTCACCCCTCCACTTT. This gives the protein CASSQARTALSSPLHF. V usage is TRBV4-2 and J usage is TRBJ1-6; D is perhaps TRBD1 (6 bases). This CDR3 has 16 residues. The V gene's germline CDR1 is LGHNA and CDR2 YNFKEQ. V was trimmed by 1 base and J by 10 bases, leaving 17 bases between them.

The chain uses TRBV5-1 and TRBJ2-2; TRBD1 might be the D (7 bases). Trimming removed 3 bases at V and 5 bases at J, with 8 bases between. Germline CDR1 reads SGHRS; CDR2 reads YFSETQ. This CDR3 comprises 13 residues. The CDR3 nucleotides read TGCGCCAGCAGCTCAGGGGGGACCGGGGAGCTGTTTTTT. It codes for CASSSGGTGELFF.

This clone turned up a few times. This chain connects TRBV28 to TRBJ2-4, with D tentatively TRBD1 (5 bases). The germline CDR1 and CDR2 sequences are MDHEN and SYDVKM. The CDR3 totals 14 residues. V was trimmed by 6 bases and J by 4 bases, leaving 13 bases between them. CDR3 region: CASREWGSKNIQYF. Here the CDR3 DNA reads TGTGCCAGCAGGGAATGGGGCTCAAAAAACATTCAGTACTTC.